Below, 20 T cell receptor beta chains from the same sample are listed, as sequenced in a study of blood T cell repertoires in COVID-19. TCRdb keeps only in-frame clones here, not all; method: immunoSEQ multiplex PCR. The sample yields around 340,000 clones, approximately 89% seen once. The material sequenced was peripheral blood. All receptors derive from a woman aged 55-75 years with COVID-19, enrolled during active disease.

The chain uses TRBV9 and TRBJ1-1, with TRBD1 matching 7 bases. Trimming cost V 2 bases and J 0 bases; bases outside gene matches: 4. The CDR3 extends over 15 amino acids. CDR1 is SGDLS and CDR2 is YYNGEE in the germline V gene. CDR3 sequence (DNA): TGTGCCAGCAGCGTTACCGACAGGGTGAACACTGAAGCTTTCTTT. The encoded protein is CASSVTDRVNTEAFF.

This chain links TRBV28 with TRBJ1-4; D unresolved. Germline CDR1 is MDHEN and CDR2 is SYDVKM. The CDR3 length is 14 residues. Between the trimmed V and J ends, which lost 3 bases and 1 base, there was a span of 6 bases. In DNA, the CDR3 is TGTGCCAGCAGTTTTCGGTTAACTAATGAAAAACTGTTTTTT. Its translation is CASSFRLTNEKLFF.

This rearrangement joins TRBV6-1 to TRBJ2-5; no firm D call. Germline V gene data show CDR1 as MNHNS and CDR2 as SASEGT. The CDR3 is 16 amino acids. The V and J ends lost 4 bases and 4 bases respectively, with 19 bases between them. The CDR3 DNA sequence: TGTGCCAGCAGTGCACAGCAAACAGCTCTGGGAGAGACCCAGTACTTC. Translation gives CASSAQQTALGETQYF.

The CDR3 reads CASSPGNQGTTEAFF. CDR3 in DNA: TGTGCCAGTAGTCCCGGAAATCAGGGGACCACTGAAGCTTTCTTT. The chain couples TRBV19 to TRBJ1-1; possibly TRBD1 for D (6 bases). This CDR3 has 15 residues. Germline values: CDR1 LNHDA, CDR2 SQIVND (reference sequence). Trimming took off 5 bases at V and 4 bases at J, with 17 bases between the two ends.

This sequence joins TRBV19 and TRBJ1-1; D perhaps matches TRBD1 (5 bases). V lost 5 bases and J 5 bases, leaving 18 bases between the germline ends. CDR3 length: 15 amino acids. Germline lookup yields CDR1 LNHDA and CDR2 SQIVND (reference sequence). CDR3 protein: CASSPVSGGYTEAFF. DNA of the CDR3: TGTGCCAGTAGTCCGGTCTCGGGGGGGTATACTGAAGCTTTCTTT.

The V gene is TRBV4-1, the J gene TRBJ2-3; 10 bases align to TRBD2. Germline V gene data show CDR1 as MGHRA and CDR2 as YSYEKL. This CDR3 spans 18 amino acids. The V and J ends lost 1 base and 5 bases, in that order; junction bases with no gene match: 12. The CDR3 DNA follows: TGCGCCAGCAGCCAAGGCCTAGCGGGGGTTTGGGGGGTAGATACGCAGTATTTT. This encodes CASSQGLAGVWGVDTQYF.

V and J are TRBV6-5 and TRBJ1-1; TRBD1 might be the D (5 bases). Germline lookup yields CDR1 MNHEY and CDR2 SVGAGI. This CDR3 is built from 13 residues. V lost 11 bases and J 2 bases, leaving 15 bases between the germline ends. The CDR3 protein is CAVTKGANTEAFF. The CDR3, as DNA: TGTGCCGTCACCAAAGGGGCAAACACTGAAGCTTTCTTT.

J is TRBJ1-2 and V is TRBV4-2; the D gene is possibly TRBD1 (5 bases). V lost 2 bases, J lost 3 bases, and 16 bases lay in between. Germline CDR1 and CDR2: LGHNA and YNFKEQ. This CDR3 is 16 amino acids long. The CDR3, as DNA: TGTGCCAGCAGCCAATCCCTCTATTCGGGGGACTATGGCTACACCTTC. Its translation is CASSQSLYSGDYGYTF.

This rearrangement joins TRBV11-2 to TRBJ2-7; 7 bases agree with TRBD1. The length of the CDR3 is 16 residues. Looked up from germline, CDR1 is SGHAT and CDR2 is FQNNGV. With 6 bases clipped from V and 4 bases from J, the junction kept 15 bases outside the gene matches. The CDR3 region has the DNA TGTGCCAGCAGACTTACAAGGACAGGTGCTTCGTACGAGCAGTACTTC. As protein: CASRLTRTGASYEQYF. The full variable domain, in which reference TRBV11-2 and TRBJ2-7 provide the parts outside the CDR3, is EAGVAQSPRYKIIEKRQSVAFWCNPISGHATLYWYQQILGQGPKLLIQFQNNGVVDDSQLPKDRFSAERLKGVDSTLKIQPAKLEDSAVYLCASRLTRTGASYEQYFGPGTRLTVT.

The chain recombines TRBV19 with TRBJ1-6; D ambiguous. Trimming left V 7 bases short and J 8 bases short, with 15 bases between. Germline CDR1 LNHDA, CDR2 SQIVND (reference sequence). CDR3 length: 14 amino acids. CDR3 region: CASNVKAGHSPLHF. The CDR3 nucleotides are TGTGCCAGTAACGTTAAGGCAGGTCATTCACCCCTCCACTTT. The full variable domain, with the rest looked up from reference TRBV19 and TRBJ1-6, is DGGITQSPKYLFRKEGQNVTLSCEQNLNHDAMYWYRQDPGQGLRLIYYSQIVNDFQKGDIAEGYSVSREKKESFPLTVTSAQKNPTAFYLCASNVKAGHSPLHFGNGTRLTVT.

As DNA, the CDR3 is TGCAGTGCTAGTGGAGGTTGGGGGGATACCGGGGAGCTGTTTTTT. Translation gives CSASGGWGDTGELFF. The V call is TRBV20-1, the J call TRBJ2-2; tentatively, D is TRBD2 (6 bases). Germline V gives CDR1 DFQATT, CDR2 SNEGSKA (reference sequence). Trimming shortened V by 3 bases and J by 5 bases, and 16 bases separated the two germline ends. The CDR3 extends over 15 amino acids.

The rearrangement joins TRBV5-8 to TRBJ1-1, with unresolved D. The germline V gene has CDR1 SGHTS and CDR2 YDEGEE. The CDR3 covers 11 residues. V was pared by 4 bases and J by 2 bases, with 3 bases between. CDR3 protein: CASSLNTEAFF. CDR3 nucleotide sequence: TGTGCCAGCAGCCTAAACACTGAAGCTTTCTTT.

The J gene is TRBJ1-2, the V gene TRBV12-5; 10 nucleotides agree with TRBD1. Germline trimming cut 6 bases from V and 4 bases from J; bases unmatched to any gene: 2. The CDR3 totals 13 residues. CDR1 and CDR2 (germline): LGHNT, FRNRAP. The CDR3 DNA follows: TGTGCTAGTGGCCGGGACAGGGGCTATGGCTACACCTTC. This translates into CASGRDRGYGYTF.

The V and J genes are TRBV4-2 and TRBJ1-2; tentative D call: TRBD1 (5 bases). The germline CDR1 and CDR2 sequences are LGHNA and YNFKEQ. This CDR3 has 15 amino acids. V dropped 2 bases and J dropped 2 bases, with 12 bases sitting between them. The CDR3 sequence: CASSQHGGSNYGYTF. The DNA for the CDR3 is TGTGCCAGCAGCCAACACGGGGGGTCGAACTATGGCTACACCTTC.

The rearrangement uses TRBV4-1 and TRBJ2-1; TRBD2 aligns across 8 bases. Germline CDR1 and CDR2: MGHRA and YSYEKL. CDR3 length: 16 amino acids. J gave up 8 bases and V 4 bases, and 13 bases lay outside the gene matches. CDR3 DNA sequence: TGCGCCAGCAGCCTTCGGGAGACCGGGGGGGCGGATGAGCAGTTCTTC. It encodes CASSLRETGGADEQFF.

The CDR3 sequence: CASSLATIEPQSSYEQYF. The CDR3 region has the DNA TGTGCCAGCAGCTTAGCGACCATCGAACCACAGAGCTCCTACGAGCAGTACTTC. The rearrangement joins TRBV11-3 to TRBJ2-7; no clear D gene. CDR3 length: 18 residues. Trimming shortened V by 1 base and J by 0 bases, and 19 bases separated the two germline ends. Germline lookup yields CDR1 SGHNT and CDR2 YENEEA. The variable domain in full, completed from reference TRBV11-3 and TRBJ2-7, reads EAGVVQSPRYKIIEKKQPVAFWCNPISGHNTLYWYLQNLGQGPELLIRYENEEAVDDSQLPKDRFSAERLKGVDSTLKIQPAELGDSAVYLCASSLATIEPQSSYEQYFGPGTRLTVT.

The V gene is TRBV4-1, the J gene TRBJ2-1; TRBD1 agrees at 9 bases. The CDR3 covers 16 residues. Trimming took 3 bases from V and 6 from J; bases not matched to a gene: 9. Germline loops: CDR1 MGHRA, CDR2 YSYEKL. The CDR3 protein is CASSHHTGGLSNEQFF. The CDR3 nucleotides read TGCGCCAGCAGCCATCACACAGGGGGCTTAAGCAATGAGCAGTTCTTC.

This chain links TRBV5-1 with TRBJ1-4; 9 nucleotides line up with TRBD1. The CDR3 consists of 16 residues. The V gene end was trimmed by 4 bases and the J gene end by 2 bases; junction bases not matched to a gene: 6. Germline CDR1 is SGHRS and CDR2 is YFSETQ. In DNA form, the CDR3 reads TGCGCCAGCAGCCAGAACAGGGGGCCGACTAATGAAAAACTGTTTTTT. Translating it yields CASSQNRGPTNEKLFF.

CDR3 sequence: CASSQPAGVTYEQYF. For the CDR3, the DNA is TGCGCCAGCAGCCAACCCGCAGGGGTAACCTACGAGCAGTACTTC. J is TRBJ2-7 and V is TRBV4-1, with a tentative D call TRBD1 (6 bases). Trimming stripped 2 bases from V and 2 bases from J, with 13 bases between. The CDR3 contains 15 residues. Germline lookup yields CDR1 MGHRA and CDR2 YSYEKL.

V gene TRBV12-3 or TRBV12-4 combines with J gene TRBJ1-1, with D possibly matching TRBD1 (6 bases). Trimming took off 3 bases at V and 4 bases at J, with 9 bases between the two ends. The CDR3 contains 13 residues. CDR3 DNA: TGTGCCAGCAGTTTCTCAGGGGTCACTGAAGCTTTCTTT. Its translation: CASSFSGVTEAFF.